This entry lists 6 T cell receptor beta chains sequenced from one sample in a study of blood T cell repertoires in COVID-19. Method: immunoSEQ multiplex PCR; TCRdb's copy keeps in-frame clones and lacks some. The profile covers over 60,000 clones, with about 81% appearing a single time and 9.2% taken by the ten largest. The source material was peripheral blood. The receptor set was obtained from a human donor in a cohort sampled during active COVID-19.

The CDR3, as DNA: TGTGCCAGCAGCCGAGACAGTAGCACAGATACGCAGTATTTT. It yields the protein CASSRDSSTDTQYF. The rearrangement uses TRBV7-8 and TRBJ2-3; D may be TRBD1 (5 bases). V was cut by 5 bases and J by 0 bases, with 9 bases left in between. Germline lookup yields CDR1 SGHVS and CDR2 FQNEAQ. CDR3 length: 14 amino acids.

This clone has just one count. The rearrangement links TRBV5-6 to TRBJ2-5; 7 bases are shared with TRBD2. This CDR3 spans 12 amino acids. Germline assignment: CDR1 SGHDT and CDR2 YYEEEE. Trimming at V came to 7 bases and at J to 5 bases, leaving 5 bases not matched to a gene. CDR3 in DNA: TGTGCCAGCCTCCGGGGAGGGGAGACCCAGTACTTC. Translation gives CASLRGGETQYF.

V and J are TRBV10-3 and TRBJ2-3; 9 positions agree with TRBD1. This CDR3 region has 17 residues. The trim removed 0 bases at V and 2 bases at J, leaving 6 bases unmatched. Germline assignment: CDR1 ENHRY and CDR2 SYGVKD. CDR3 DNA: TGTGCCATCAGTGAGTCCGACAGGGGGTGGTCCACAGATACGCAGTATTTT. Translation: CAISESDRGWSTDTQYF.

The chain is built from TRBV6-4 and TRBJ2-7; weak D call: TRBD2 (6 bases). The CDR3 length is 14 residues. Trimming took off 3 bases at V and 7 bases at J, with 16 bases between the two ends. CDR1 is MRHNA and CDR2 is SNTAGT in the germline V gene. The CDR3 bases are TGTGCCAGCAGTGAAGGGCAGGGAGGTCTGGAGCAGTACTTC. As protein: CASSEGQGGLEQYF.

The CDR3 sequence: CASSSLAGSNTEAFF. Here the CDR3 DNA reads TGCGCCAGCAGCTCGCTTGCAGGATCTAACACTGAAGCTTTCTTT. The V call is TRBV5-1, the J call TRBJ1-1, with unresolved D. The length of the CDR3 is 15 residues. The V end was cut by 3 bases, the J end by 2 bases, with 14 bases between. The germline V gene encodes CDR1 SGHRS and CDR2 YFSETQ.

This chain joins TRBV29-1 and TRBJ1-1; 10 bases fit TRBD1. The CDR3 length is 13 residues. With V trimmed by 7 bases and J by 7 bases, 9 bases remained unmatched. Looked up from germline, CDR1 is SQVTM and CDR2 is ANQGSEA. The chain's CDR3 is CSADGTGVREAFF. For the CDR3, the DNA is TGCAGCGCGGACGGGACAGGGGTTCGTGAAGCTTTCTTT.